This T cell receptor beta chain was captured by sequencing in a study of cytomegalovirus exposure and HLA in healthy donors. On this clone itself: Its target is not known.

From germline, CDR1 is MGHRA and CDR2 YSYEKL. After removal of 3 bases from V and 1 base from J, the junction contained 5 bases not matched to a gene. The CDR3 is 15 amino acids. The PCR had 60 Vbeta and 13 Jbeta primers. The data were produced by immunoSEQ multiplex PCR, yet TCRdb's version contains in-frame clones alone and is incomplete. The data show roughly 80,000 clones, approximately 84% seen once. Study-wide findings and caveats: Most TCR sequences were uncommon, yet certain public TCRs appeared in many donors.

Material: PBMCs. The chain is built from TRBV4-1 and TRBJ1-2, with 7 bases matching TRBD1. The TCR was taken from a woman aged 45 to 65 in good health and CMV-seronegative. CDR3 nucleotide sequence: TGCGCCAGCAGCCAGGGGGGACAGCTTAACTATGGCTACACCTTC. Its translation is CASSQGGQLNYGYTF.